Shown below are 17 T cell receptor beta chains from a single sample sequenced in a study of T cells in localized non-small cell lung cancer. Profiling relied on immunoSEQ multiplex PCR, and the TCRdb table lists in-frame clones only, not all of them. The sample has around 64,000 clones, approximately 80% seen once. The source was PBMCs, collected before any cancer treatment. The source is a man aged 40-75 years with stage II lung adenocarcinoma.

This chain links TRBV9 with TRBJ2-1; either TRBD1 or TRBD2 may fit D (5 bases each). V was shortened by 4 bases and J by 2 bases, with 10 bases between the two germline ends. Germline CDR1 is SGDLS and CDR2 is YYNGEE. This CDR3 contains 14 residues. CDR3 sequence: CASSFRDPYNEQFF. DNA of the CDR3: TGTGCCAGCAGCTTCCGGGACCCCTACAATGAGCAGTTCTTC.

The rearrangement links TRBV29-1 to TRBJ2-2; the D is unclear. The CDR3 length is 12 residues. V was pared by 7 bases and J by 0 bases, with 6 bases between. Germline-derived CDR1 and CDR2 are SQVTM and ANQGSEA. The CDR3 nucleotides read TGCAGCGGTTTATCGAACACCGGGGAGCTGTTTTTT. Translated, it gives CSGLSNTGELFF.

The chain has TRBV10-3 and TRBJ1-5; TRBD1 might be the D (6 bases). Germline loops: CDR1 ENHRY, CDR2 SYGVKD. CDR3 size: 15 residues. The V gene lost 6 bases and the J gene lost 0 bases, with 12 bases spanning the gap. The CDR3 region is CAISRTGNSNQPQHF. The CDR3 DNA is TGTGCCATCAGCCGCACAGGGAATAGCAATCAGCCCCAGCATTTT.

DNA of the CDR3: TGTGCCAGCAGCCCGCCCAGCCAAGGGGGATGGTTCTTC. It yields the protein CASSPPSQGGWFF. V and J are TRBV4-2 and TRBJ2-1; tentative D call: TRBD1 (6 bases). V was shortened by 4 bases and J by 15 bases, with 19 bases between the two germline ends. The germline V gene has CDR1 LGHNA and CDR2 YNFKEQ. The CDR3 is 13 amino acids.

This clone was detected once. V usage is TRBV7-9 and J usage is TRBJ1-2; D uncertain. Germline values: CDR1 SEHNR, CDR2 FQNEAQ (reference sequence). Trimming removed 8 bases from V and 4 bases from J, with 17 bases in between. CDR3 length: 14 residues. The DNA for the CDR3 is TGTGCCAGCGGAATGGCAGGCGGGATCTATGGCTACACCTTC. It specifies CASGMAGGIYGYTF.

The chain has TRBV6-6 and TRBJ2-1, with 8 bases fitting TRBD2. This CDR3 comprises 13 residues. CDR1 is MNHNY and CDR2 is SVGAGI in the germline V gene (reference sequence). Trimming at V came to 6 bases and at J to 9 bases, leaving 7 bases not matched to a gene. CDR3 nucleotides: TGTGCCAGCAGCCGCATGAGCGGGAGTGAGCAGTTCTTC. Translation gives CASSRMSGSEQFF.

V and J are TRBV7-3 and TRBJ2-1; D remains ambiguous. CDR3 length equals 13 residues. Germline CDR1 and CDR2: SGHTA and FQGTGA. Trimming left V 5 bases short and J 2 bases short, with 7 bases between. The CDR3 DNA follows: TGTGCCAGCAGCCACTACCCCTACAATGAGCAGTTCTTC. Its translation is CASSHYPYNEQFF.

This clone came up a few times. The chain is built from TRBV29-1 and TRBJ2-7; TRBD1 agrees at 8 bases. Germline CDR1 SQVTM, CDR2 ANQGSEA. V lost 5 bases and J lost 5; bases outside the gene matches: 8. The CDR3 is 13 residues long. The CDR3 bases are TGCAGCGTTCGCCCGGACAGGGAAGACGAGCAGTACTTC. This translates into CSVRPDREDEQYF.

The chain combines TRBV7-8 with TRBJ2-2; 7 bases align to TRBD2. Germline V lookup: CDR1 SGHVS, CDR2 FQNEAQ. V shed 6 bases, J shed 7 bases, and the junction held 8 bases outside the gene matches. The CDR3 contains 14 residues. The CDR3 DNA reads as TGTGCCAGCAGAGGGCGGGAGCTCGGCGGGGAGCTGTTTTTT. The encoded protein is CASRGRELGGELFF.

V usage is TRBV19 and J usage is TRBJ1-5; possibly TRBD1 for D (6 bases). Trimming left V 5 bases short and J 6 bases short, with 11 bases between. Germline assignment: CDR1 LNHDA and CDR2 SQIVND (reference sequence). The CDR3 runs 13 residues. Here the CDR3 DNA reads TGTGCCAGTAGTTGGGGCAGGGGTCAGCCCCAGCATTTT. It specifies CASSWGRGQPQHF.

J is TRBJ2-1 and V is TRBV30; weak D call: TRBD2 (5 bases). Trimming removed 1 base from V and 3 bases from J, with 10 bases in between. Germline CDR1 reads GTSNPN; CDR2 reads SVGIG (reference sequence). The CDR3 spans 14 residues. The CDR3 DNA sequence: TGTGCCTGGAGTGCGGGATTCAGCTACAATGAGCAGTTCTTC. As protein: CAWSAGFSYNEQFF. The complete variable domain, with remaining parts taken from reference TRBV30 and TRBJ2-1, reads SQTIHQWPATLVQPVGSPLSLECTVEGTSNPNLYWYRQAAGRGLQLLFYSVGIGQISSEVPQNLSASRPQDRQFILSSKKLLLSDSGFYLCAWSAGFSYNEQFFGPGTRLTVL.

V is TRBV11-1 and J is TRBJ2-1; 12 bases fit TRBD2. Germline CDR1 and CDR2: SGHAT and FQDESV (reference sequence). The CDR3 runs 17 residues. J gave up 7 bases and V 3 bases, and 10 bases lay outside the gene matches. The CDR3 region has the DNA TGTGCCAGCAGCTTCACTAGACTAGCGGGAGCCACAAATGAGCAGTTCTTC. Translated, it gives CASSFTRLAGATNEQFF.

The genes are TRBV27 and TRBJ2-2; D possibly matches TRBD1 or TRBD2 (6 bases each). CDR1 is MNHEY and CDR2 is SMNVEV in the germline V gene (reference sequence). V was pared by 1 base and J by 4 bases, with 10 bases between. The CDR3 sequence is 15 residues long. CDR3 residues: CASSLFRGLTGELFF. The CDR3 coding sequence is TGTGCCAGCAGTTTATTTCGGGGGCTCACCGGGGAGCTGTTTTTT.

The chain uses TRBV27 and TRBJ1-2, with D maybe TRBD1 (6 bases). V was trimmed by 6 bases and J by 6 bases, leaving 17 bases between them. From germline, CDR1 is MNHEY and CDR2 SMNVEV (reference sequence). This CDR3 has 14 amino acids. The CDR3 is CASRRNWGGNGYTF. CDR3 nucleotides: TGTGCCAGCAGGCGTAATTGGGGGGGCAATGGCTACACCTTC.

This clone appeared a single time. The gene calls are TRBV19 and TRBJ2-7, with D possibly called TRBD1 or TRBD2 (5 bases each). The length of the CDR3 is 14 residues. CDR1 LNHDA and CDR2 SQIVND come from the germline V gene (reference sequence). The V gene lost 4 bases and the J gene lost 2 bases, with 12 bases spanning the gap. The chain's CDR3 is CASSKGSGPYEQYF. The CDR3, as DNA: TGTGCCAGTAGTAAAGGGTCGGGGCCCTACGAGCAGTACTTC.

This rearrangement joins TRBV5-1 to TRBJ1-1, with 9 bases identical to TRBD1. Germline V gene sequence: CDR1 SGHRS, CDR2 YFSETQ. Trimming removed 6 bases from V and 1 base from J; junction bases left unmatched: 4. The CDR3 is 14 amino acids. CDR3 coding DNA: TGCGCCAGCACGGGACAGGGTGGGAACACTGAAGCTTTCTTT. Residues: CASTGQGGNTEAFF.

The chain has TRBV6-1 and TRBJ1-2; tentative D call: TRBD1 (5 bases). The V gene's germline CDR1 is MNHNS and CDR2 SASEGT. The CDR3 covers 15 residues. Trimming took off 1 base at V and 4 bases at J, with 13 bases between the two ends. The CDR3 region has the DNA TGTGCCAGCAGTGAAGGGTCTAAGGGGCCCTATGGCTACACCTTC. It yields the protein CASSEGSKGPYGYTF.